This TCR beta chain was obtained from a study of beta chain features in type 1 diabetes. Study information: Patient and healthy donor groups were alike in age, gender and cell yields.

The investigators reverse transcribed all of the isolated RNA, so they sequenced expressed TCRB transcripts. The table came from immunoSEQ multiplex PCR; TCRdb's copy has only in-frame clones and leaves some out. The sample lists 900,000 or so clones, roughly 15% occurring once. The germline V gene encodes CDR1 SQVTM and CDR2 ANQGSEA. The ends were cut back, 5 bases at V and 2 bases at J, with 17 bases in the middle. The CDR3 has 15 residues. This clone was counted a few times. The sequence came from a woman under 30 in good health. Sample: naive CD4+ T cells from blood. J is TRBJ2-3 and V is TRBV29-1; TRBD1 or TRBD2 may be the D gene (6 bases each). CDR3 region: CSVPRGEWVTDTQYF. DNA of the CDR3: TGCAGCGTTCCTAGGGGGGAATGGGTCACAGATACGCAGTATTTT.